This T cell receptor (beta chain) was obtained from a study of blood T cell repertoires in COVID-19 (dated by TCRdb to the early 2020s). In the study overall: The collaborator samples originated in the United States, Italy and Spain and spanned the acute and convalescent phases of COVID-19. The samples were drawn from the first 160 participants of the ongoing ImmuneRACE study and from over a thousand subjects provided by 6 global collaborators. The repertoires were released in a freely available public database meant as a resource for research on the immune response to SARS-CoV-2. The material from the prospective study consisted of cDNA or gDNA derived from T cells, B-cell-depleted T cells, or PBMCs. Where available, HLA class I and class II types were obtained from metadata supplied by the sample provider rather than from assay-based typing. Deeply sampled blood TCRbeta repertoires from subjects exposed to, actively infected with, or recovered from COVID-19 were included in the dataset. The sample metadata nearly always contained a de-identified subject ID, COVID-19 status, age in years and sex. Broad study findings and their caveats: The quantity of clinical and demographic metadata differed by source and by participant and was supplied without curation.

For this clone: Its antigen remains unidentified. Qualities for individual bases were not recorded, and no much larger clone is one base off.

TCRbeta CDR3 regions were amplified from genomic DNA by means of the immunoSEQ Assay, a bias-controlled multiplex PCR. The original methods were these. The number of nucleated cells in each sample was estimated from the amplification of reference gene primers within the assay. To quantify the absolute abundance of each unique TCRbeta CDR3 rearrangement, sequence reads were collapsed and filtered. For each sample, productive Simpson clonality was calculated as the square root of Simpson's diversity index over productive rearrangements. Here the immuneACCESS table is served through TCRdb, limited to in-frame sequences with V and J called. Missing clones are a known gap in these copies; in checked studies unresolved V genes cover under half, and the rest lacks a known reason. D and trimming were read from the DNA, whereas the V and J calls and clone size are those reported in that table. The sample has 250,000 to 350,000 clones on record, 85% to 90% of them singletons. The ten most abundant clones make up more than 9% of the sample.

Enrolling through a virtual design, the prospective study's participants ranged in age from roughly 18 to 89 years and lived across 24 United States geographic areas. To assign participants to cohorts, the prospective study relied on clinical history that participants themselves reported in a screening survey and a study questionnaire. ImmuneRACE Cohort 3 recovered participants were defined by two consecutive negative NP/OP PCR tests, healthcare professional clearance, or symptom resolution. Each participant in the prospective study had whole blood, serum and a nasopharyngeal or oropharyngeal swab collected by mobile phlebotomists. Additional blood draws and questionnaires over a 2-month period could optionally be provided by prospective study participants. Before DNA extraction, blood samples from the prospective study were shipped at room temperature or frozen. CDR3 length: 16 amino acids, cysteine to phenylalanine. Only CDR3 DNA is held: 48 bases, read in frame from base 1. Clipping removes 0 bases from V and 7 bases from J, with 11 as the unmatched junction base count. The germline V gene yields SGHTA for CDR1 and FQGNSA for CDR2.

The clonotype originates from a woman aged 18-29 years who had recovered from COVID-19. In this chain, TRBV7-2 is recombined with TRBJ2-5; 7 central nucleotides agree with TRBD2. Sequenced sample: PBMCs or T cells enriched from blood (not recorded which). The DNA is TGTGCCAGCAGCTTAGCGGGGACTACTCACAAAAGGACCCAGTACTTC. The resulting protein is CASSLAGTTHKRTQYF.